This T cell receptor (beta chain) emerged from a study of early T cells in non-severe SARS-CoV-2 infection. As for the study in general: Unsorted whole-blood RNA was sequenced in bulk, leaving chains unpaired. Study conclusions and caveats: In VDJdb matching, anti-spike CD8 responses were favored while private and CD4 specificities went missing.

This clonotype was counted many times. Its antigen remains unknown. Unique molecular identifiers were attached to individual cDNA molecules. TCRdb re-called the 5' RACE reads with MiXCR, one entry per CDR3 protein. The repertoire holds about 64,000 distinct CDR3 sequences, with 10% to 15% as singletons. V lost 5 bases to trimming and J lost 0 bases, with 11 bases between them. The CDR3 sequence is 14 residues long. CDR1 and CDR2 (germline): SQVTM, ANQGSEA. The receptor's source is an adult who was a healthcare worker with PCR-confirmed SARS-CoV-2 infection or an uninfected control (not recorded which). The chain carries TRBV29-1 and TRBJ1-3; the D gene is possibly TRBD1 (6 bases). This sample comprised whole blood, obtained at baseline. CDR3 DNA: TGCAGCGTTTCACAGGGTGGCTCTGGAAACACCATATATTTT. It translates to CSVSQGGSGNTIYF. The whole variable domain, remainder taken from reference TRBV29-1 and TRBJ1-3, is SAVISQKPSRDICQRGTSLTIQCQVDSQVTMMFWYRQQPGQSLTLIATANQGSEATYESGFVIDKFPISRPNLTFSTLTVSNMSPEDSSIYLCSVSQGGSGNTIYFGEGSWLTVV.